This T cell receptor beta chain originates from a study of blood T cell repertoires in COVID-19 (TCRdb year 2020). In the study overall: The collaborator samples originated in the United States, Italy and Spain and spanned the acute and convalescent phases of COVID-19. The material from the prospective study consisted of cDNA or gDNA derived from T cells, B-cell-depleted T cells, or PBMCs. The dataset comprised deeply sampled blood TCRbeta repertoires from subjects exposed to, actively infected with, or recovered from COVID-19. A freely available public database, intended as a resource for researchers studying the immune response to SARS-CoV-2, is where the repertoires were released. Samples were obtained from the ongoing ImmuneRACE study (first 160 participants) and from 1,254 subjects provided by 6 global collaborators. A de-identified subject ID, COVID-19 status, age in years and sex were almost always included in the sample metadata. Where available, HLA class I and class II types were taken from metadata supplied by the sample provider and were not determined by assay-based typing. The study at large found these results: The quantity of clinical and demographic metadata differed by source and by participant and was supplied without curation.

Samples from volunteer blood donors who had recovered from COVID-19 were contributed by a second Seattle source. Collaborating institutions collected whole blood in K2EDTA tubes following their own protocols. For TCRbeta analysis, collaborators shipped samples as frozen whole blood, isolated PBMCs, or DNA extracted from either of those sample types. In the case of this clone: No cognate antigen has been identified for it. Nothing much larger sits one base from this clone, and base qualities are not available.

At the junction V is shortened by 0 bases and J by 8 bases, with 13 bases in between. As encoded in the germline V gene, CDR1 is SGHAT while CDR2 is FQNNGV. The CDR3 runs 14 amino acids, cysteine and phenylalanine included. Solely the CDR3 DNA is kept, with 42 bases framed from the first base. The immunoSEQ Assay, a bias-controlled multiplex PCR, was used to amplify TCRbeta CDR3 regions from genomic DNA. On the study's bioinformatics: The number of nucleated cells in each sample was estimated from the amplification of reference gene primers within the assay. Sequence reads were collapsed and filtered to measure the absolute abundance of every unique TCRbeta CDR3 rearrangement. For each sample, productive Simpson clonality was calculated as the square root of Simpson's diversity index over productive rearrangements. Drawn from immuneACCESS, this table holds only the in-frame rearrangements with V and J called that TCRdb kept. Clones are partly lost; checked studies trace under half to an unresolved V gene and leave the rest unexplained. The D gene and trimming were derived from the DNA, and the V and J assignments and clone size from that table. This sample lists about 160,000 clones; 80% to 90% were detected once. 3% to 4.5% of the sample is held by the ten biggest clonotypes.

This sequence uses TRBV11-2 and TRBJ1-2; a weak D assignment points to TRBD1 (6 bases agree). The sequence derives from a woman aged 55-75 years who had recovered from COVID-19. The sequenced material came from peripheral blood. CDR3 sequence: CASSLEGRDRGYTF. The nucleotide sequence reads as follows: TGTGCCAGCAGCTTAGAAGGGAGAGACAGGGGCTACACCTTC.